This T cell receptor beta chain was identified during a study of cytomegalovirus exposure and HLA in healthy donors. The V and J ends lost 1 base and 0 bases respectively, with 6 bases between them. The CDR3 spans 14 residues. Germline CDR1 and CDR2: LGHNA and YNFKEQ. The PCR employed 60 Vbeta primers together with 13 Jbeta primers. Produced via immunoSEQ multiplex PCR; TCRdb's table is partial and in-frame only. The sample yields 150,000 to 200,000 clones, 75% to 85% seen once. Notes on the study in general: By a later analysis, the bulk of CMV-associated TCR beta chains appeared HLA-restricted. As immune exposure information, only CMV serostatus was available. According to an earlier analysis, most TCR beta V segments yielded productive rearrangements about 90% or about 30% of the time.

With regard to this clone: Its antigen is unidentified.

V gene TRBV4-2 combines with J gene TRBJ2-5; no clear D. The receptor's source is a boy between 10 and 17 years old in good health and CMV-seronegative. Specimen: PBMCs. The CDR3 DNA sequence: TGTGCCAGCAGCCAAGCAGGCTACCAAGAGACCCAGTACTTC. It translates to CASSQAGYQETQYF.